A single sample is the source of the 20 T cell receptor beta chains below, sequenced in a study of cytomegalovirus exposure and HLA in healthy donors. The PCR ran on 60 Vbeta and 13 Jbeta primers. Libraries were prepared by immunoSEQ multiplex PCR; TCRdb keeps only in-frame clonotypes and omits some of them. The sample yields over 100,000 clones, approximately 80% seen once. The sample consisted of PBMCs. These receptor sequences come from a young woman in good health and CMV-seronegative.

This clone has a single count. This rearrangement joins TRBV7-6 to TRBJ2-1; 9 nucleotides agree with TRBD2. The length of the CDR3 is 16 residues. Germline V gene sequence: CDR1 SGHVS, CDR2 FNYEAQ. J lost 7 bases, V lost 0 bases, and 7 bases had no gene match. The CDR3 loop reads CASSLARSSGRNEQFF. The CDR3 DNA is TGTGCCAGCAGCTTAGCTCGGAGTAGCGGGAGAAATGAGCAGTTCTTC.

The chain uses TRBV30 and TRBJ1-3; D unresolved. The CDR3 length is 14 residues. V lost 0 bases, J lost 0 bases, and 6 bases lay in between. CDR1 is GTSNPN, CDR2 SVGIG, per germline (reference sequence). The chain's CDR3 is CAWSVINSGNTIYF. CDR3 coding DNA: TGTGCCTGGAGTGTAATCAACTCTGGAAACACCATATATTTT.

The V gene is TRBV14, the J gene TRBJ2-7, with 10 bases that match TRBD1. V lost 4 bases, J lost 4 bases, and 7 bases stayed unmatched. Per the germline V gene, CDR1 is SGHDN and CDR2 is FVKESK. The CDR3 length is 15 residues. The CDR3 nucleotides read TGTGCCAGCAGCCCCTTCTTGGGACAGGGGTACGAGCAGTACTTC. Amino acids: CASSPFLGQGYEQYF.

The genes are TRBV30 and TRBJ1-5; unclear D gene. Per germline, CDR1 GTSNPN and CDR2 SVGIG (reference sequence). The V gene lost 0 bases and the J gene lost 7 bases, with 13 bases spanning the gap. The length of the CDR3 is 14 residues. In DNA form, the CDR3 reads TGTGCCTGGAGTGTATCGGATCGAGGACAGCCCCAGCATTTT. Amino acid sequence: CAWSVSDRGQPQHF.

CDR3 in amino acids: CATSVELAGTYEQYF. The CDR3 DNA follows: TGTGCCACCAGCGTTGAACTAGCGGGGACCTACGAGCAGTACTTC. The chain is built from TRBV15 and TRBJ2-7; 10 bases map to TRBD2. The V segment lost 5 bases and the J segment 2 bases; nucleotides outside the gene matches: 6. The germline gives CDR1 LNHNV, CDR2 YYDKDF (reference sequence). The CDR3 covers 15 residues.

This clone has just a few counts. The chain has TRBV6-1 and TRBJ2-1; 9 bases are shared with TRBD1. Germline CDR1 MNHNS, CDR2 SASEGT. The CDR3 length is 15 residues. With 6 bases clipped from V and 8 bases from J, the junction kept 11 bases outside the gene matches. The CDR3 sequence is CASRDATGGIDEQFF. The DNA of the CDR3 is TGTGCCAGCAGAGACGCGACAGGGGGTATCGATGAGCAGTTCTTC.

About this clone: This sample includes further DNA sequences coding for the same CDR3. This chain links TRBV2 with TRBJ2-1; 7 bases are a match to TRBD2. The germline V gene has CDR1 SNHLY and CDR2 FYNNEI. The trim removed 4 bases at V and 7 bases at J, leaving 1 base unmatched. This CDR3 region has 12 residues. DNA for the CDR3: TGTGCCAGCAGTGCTAGCGGAAATGAGCAGTTCTTC. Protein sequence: CASSASGNEQFF.

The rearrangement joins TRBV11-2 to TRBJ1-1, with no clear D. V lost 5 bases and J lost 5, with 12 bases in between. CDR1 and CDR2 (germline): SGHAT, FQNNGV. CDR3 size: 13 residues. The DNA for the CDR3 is TGTGCCAGCAGCCTGGTAATTAGAACTGAAGCTTTCTTT. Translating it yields CASSLVIRTEAFF.

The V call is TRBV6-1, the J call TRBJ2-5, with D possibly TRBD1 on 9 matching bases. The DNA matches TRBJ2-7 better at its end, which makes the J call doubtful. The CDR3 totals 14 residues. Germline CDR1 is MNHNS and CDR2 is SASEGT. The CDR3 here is CASSGGTGTSEQYF. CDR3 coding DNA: TGTGCCAGCAGTGGAGGGACAGGGACTAGCGAGCAGTACTTC.

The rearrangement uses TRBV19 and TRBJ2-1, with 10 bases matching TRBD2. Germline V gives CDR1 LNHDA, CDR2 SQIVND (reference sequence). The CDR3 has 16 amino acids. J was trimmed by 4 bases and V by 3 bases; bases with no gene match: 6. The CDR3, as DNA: TGTGCCAGTAGTATCGGACTAGCGGATTTTTACAATGAGCAGTTCTTC. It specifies CASSIGLADFYNEQFF.

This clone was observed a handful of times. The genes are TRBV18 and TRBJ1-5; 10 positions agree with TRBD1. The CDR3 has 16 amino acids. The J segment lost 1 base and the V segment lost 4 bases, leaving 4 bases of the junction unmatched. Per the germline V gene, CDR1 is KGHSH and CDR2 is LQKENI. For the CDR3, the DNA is TGTGCCAGCTCACGAGGGACAGGGGACAGCAATCAGCCCCAGCATTTT. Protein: CASSRGTGDSNQPQHF. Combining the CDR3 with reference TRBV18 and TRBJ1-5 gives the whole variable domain NAGVMQNPRHLVRRRGQEARLRCSPMKGHSHVYWYRQLPEEGLKFMVYLQKENIIDESGMPKERFSAEFPKEGPSILRIQQVVRGDSAAYFCASSRGTGDSNQPQHFGDGTRLSIL.

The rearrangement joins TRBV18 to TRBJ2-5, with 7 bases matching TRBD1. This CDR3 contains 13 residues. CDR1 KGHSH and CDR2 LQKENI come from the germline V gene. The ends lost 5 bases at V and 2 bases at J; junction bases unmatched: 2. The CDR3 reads CASSGTVQETQYF. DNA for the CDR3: TGTGCCAGCTCAGGGACAGTTCAAGAGACCCAGTACTTC.

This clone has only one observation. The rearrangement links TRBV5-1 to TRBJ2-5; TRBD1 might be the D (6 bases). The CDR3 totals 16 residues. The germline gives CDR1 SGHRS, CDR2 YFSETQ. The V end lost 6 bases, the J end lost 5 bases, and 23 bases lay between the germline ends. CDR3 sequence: CASTFNPRSGDETQYF. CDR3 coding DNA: TGCGCCAGCACCTTTAACCCACGATCAGGGGACGAGACCCAGTACTTC. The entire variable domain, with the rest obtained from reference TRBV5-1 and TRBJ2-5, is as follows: KAGVTQTPRYLIKTRGQQVTLSCSPISGHRSVSWYQQTPGQGLQFLFEYFSETQRNKGNFPGRFSGRQFSNSRSEMNVSTLELGDSALYLCASTFNPRSGDETQYFGPGTRLLVL.

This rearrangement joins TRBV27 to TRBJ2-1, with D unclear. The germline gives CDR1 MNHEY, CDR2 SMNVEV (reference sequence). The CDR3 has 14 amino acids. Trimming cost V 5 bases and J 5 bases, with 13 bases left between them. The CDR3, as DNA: TGTGCCAGCAGTCTAAAACCGGGTAACAATGAGCAGTTCTTC. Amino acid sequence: CASSLKPGNNEQFF.

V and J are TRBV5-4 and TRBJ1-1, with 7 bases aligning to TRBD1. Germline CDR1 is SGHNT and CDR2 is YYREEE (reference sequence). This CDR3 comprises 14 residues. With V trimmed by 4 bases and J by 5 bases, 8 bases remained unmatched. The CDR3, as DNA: TGTGCCAGCAGCACAGAGACAGGGCGAACTGAAGCTTTCTTT. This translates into CASSTETGRTEAFF.

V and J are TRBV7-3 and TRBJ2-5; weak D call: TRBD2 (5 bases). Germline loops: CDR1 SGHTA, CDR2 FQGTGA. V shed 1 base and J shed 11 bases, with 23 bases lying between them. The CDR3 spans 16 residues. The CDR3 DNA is TGTGCCAGCAGCTTAATTCCGGCTGGGTCAAGGACTCAGCAGTACTTC. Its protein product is CASSLIPAGSRTQQYF.

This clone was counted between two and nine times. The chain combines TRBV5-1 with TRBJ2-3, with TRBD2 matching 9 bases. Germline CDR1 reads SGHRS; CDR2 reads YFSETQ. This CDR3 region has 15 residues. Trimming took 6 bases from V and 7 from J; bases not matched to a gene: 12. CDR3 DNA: TGCGCCAGCACTCTGGGTGGGACTAGCCCGTATACGCAGTATTTT. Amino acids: CASTLGGTSPYTQYF. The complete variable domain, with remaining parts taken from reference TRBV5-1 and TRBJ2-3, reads KAGVTQTPRYLIKTRGQQVTLSCSPISGHRSVSWYQQTPGQGLQFLFEYFSETQRNKGNFPGRFSGRQFSNSRSEMNVSTLELGDSALYLCASTLGGTSPYTQYFGPGTRLTVL.

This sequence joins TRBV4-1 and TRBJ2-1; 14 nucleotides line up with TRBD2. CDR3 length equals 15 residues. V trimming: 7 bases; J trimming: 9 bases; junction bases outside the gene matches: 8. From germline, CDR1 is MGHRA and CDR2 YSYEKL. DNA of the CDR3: TGCGCCAGCACACCGGGACTAGCGGGAGCCGGTGAGCAGTTCTTC. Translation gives CASTPGLAGAGEQFF.

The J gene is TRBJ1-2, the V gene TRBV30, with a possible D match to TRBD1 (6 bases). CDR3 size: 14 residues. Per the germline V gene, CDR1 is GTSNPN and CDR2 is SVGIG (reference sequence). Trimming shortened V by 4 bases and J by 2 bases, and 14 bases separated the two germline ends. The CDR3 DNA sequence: TGTGCCTGGATGGAGCAGGGGATCAACTATGGCTACACCTTC. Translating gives CAWMEQGINYGYTF.

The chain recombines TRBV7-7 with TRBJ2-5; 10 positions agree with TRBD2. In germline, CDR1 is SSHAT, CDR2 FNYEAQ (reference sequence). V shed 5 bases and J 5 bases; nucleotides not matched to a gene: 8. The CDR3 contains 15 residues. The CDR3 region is CASSTVAGGWETQYF. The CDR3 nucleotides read TGTGCCAGCAGCACAGTAGCGGGAGGTTGGGAGACCCAGTACTTC.